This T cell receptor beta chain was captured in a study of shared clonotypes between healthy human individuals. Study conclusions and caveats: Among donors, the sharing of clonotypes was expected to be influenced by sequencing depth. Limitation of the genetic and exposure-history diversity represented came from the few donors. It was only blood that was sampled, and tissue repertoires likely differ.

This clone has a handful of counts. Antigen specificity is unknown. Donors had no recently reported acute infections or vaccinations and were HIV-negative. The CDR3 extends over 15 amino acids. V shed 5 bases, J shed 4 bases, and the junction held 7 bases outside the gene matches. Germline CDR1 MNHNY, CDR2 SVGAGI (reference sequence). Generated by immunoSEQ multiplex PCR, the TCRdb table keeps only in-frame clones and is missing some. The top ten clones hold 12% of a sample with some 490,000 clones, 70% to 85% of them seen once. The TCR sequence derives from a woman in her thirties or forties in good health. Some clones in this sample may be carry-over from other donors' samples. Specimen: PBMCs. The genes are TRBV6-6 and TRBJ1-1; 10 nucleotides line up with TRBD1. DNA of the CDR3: TGTGCCAGCAGTGCGTCCGGGACAGGGGTCACTGAAGCTTTCTTT. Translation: CASSASGTGVTEAFF.